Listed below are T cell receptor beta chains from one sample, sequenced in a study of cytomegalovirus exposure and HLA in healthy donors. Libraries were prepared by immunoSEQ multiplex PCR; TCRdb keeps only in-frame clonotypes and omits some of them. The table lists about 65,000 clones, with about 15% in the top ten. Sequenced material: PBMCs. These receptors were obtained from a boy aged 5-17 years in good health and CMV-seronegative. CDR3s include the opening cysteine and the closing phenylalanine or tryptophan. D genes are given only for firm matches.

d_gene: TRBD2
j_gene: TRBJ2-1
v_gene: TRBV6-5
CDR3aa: CASRTSGRDEQFF
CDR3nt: TGTGCCAGCAGGACTAGCGGGAGGGATGAGCAGTTCTTC

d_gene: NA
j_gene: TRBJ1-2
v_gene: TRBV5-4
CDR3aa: CASSDKRTATNYGYTF
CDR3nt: TGTGCCAGCAGCGATAAGCGGACAGCGACAAACTATGGCTACACCTTC

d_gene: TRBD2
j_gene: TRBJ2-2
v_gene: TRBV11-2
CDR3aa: CASSLGGSTYTGELFF
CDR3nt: TGTGCCAGCAGCCTCGGGGGGTCGACGTACACCGGGGAGCTGTTTTTT

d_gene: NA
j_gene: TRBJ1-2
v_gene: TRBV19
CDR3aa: CATQTGTRGYGYTF
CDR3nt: TGTGCCACCCAAACCGGGACAAGGGGGTATGGCTACACCTTC

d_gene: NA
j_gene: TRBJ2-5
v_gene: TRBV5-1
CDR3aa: CASSLQGREIQYF
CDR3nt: TGCGCCAGCAGCCTCCAGGGTCGGGAGATCCAGTACTTC

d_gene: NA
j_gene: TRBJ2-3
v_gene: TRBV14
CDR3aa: CASSQGLTDTQYF
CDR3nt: TGTGCCAGCAGCCAAGGCCTAACAGATACGCAGTATTTT

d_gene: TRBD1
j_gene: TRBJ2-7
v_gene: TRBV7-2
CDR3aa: CASSFGTGASEQYF
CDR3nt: TGTGCCAGCAGCTTCGGGACAGGGGCGTCCGAGCAGTACTTC

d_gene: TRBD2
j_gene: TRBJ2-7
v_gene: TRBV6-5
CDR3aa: CASSSGLARSYEQYF
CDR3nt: TGTGCCAGCAGTTCGGGACTAGCGCGTTCCTACGAGCAGTACTTC

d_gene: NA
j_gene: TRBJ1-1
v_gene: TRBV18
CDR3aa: CASCGDRGQKSNTEAFF
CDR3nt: TGTGCCAGCTGTGGGGATCGGGGACAAAAGTCGAACACTGAAGCTTTCTTT

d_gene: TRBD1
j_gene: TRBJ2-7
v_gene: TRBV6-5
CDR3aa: CASSHRDRGFGEQYF
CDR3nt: TGTGCCAGCAGCCACCGGGACAGGGGGTTCGGCGAGCAGTACTTC

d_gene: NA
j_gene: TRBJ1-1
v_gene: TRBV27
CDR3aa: CASSSRAGYRAFF
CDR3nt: TGTGCCAGCAGCTCCAGGGCCGGCTATAGAGCTTTCTTT

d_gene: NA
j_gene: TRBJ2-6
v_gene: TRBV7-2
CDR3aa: CASSVQSTALSGANVLTF
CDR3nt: TGTGCCAGCAGCGTACAGTCGACAGCCCTCTCTGGGGCCAACGTCCTGACTTTC

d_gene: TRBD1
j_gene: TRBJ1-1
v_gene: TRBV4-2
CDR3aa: CASSQRDSPSEAFF
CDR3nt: TGTGCCAGCAGCCAACGGGACAGCCCCTCTGAAGCTTTCTTT

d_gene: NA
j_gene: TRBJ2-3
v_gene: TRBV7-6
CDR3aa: CASSSYTTDTQYF
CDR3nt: TGTGCCAGCAGCTCATACACCACAGATACGCAGTATTTT

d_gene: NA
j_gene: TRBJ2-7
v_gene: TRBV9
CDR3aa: CASSVQGSNEQYF
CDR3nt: TGTGCCAGCAGCGTACAGGGGAGCAACGAGCAGTACTTC

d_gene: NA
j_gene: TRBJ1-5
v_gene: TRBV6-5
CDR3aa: CASCGERNQPQHF
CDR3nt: TGTGCCAGCTGCGGGGAGCGCAATCAGCCCCAGCATTTT

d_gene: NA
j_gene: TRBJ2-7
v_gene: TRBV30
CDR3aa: CAWSSTYEQYF
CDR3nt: TGTGCCTGGAGTTCAACCTACGAGCAGTACTTC

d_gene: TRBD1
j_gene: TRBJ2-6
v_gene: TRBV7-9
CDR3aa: CASRLRTGEKVGANVLTF
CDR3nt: TGTGCCAGCAGGTTAAGGACAGGGGAAAAAGTAGGGGCCAACGTCCTGACTTTC

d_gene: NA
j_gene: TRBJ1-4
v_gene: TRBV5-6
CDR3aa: CASSPGGNEKLFF
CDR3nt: TGTGCCAGCAGCCCCGGAGGGAATGAAAAACTGTTTTTT

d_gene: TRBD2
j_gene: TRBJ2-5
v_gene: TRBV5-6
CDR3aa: CASSLGDSGVVETQYF
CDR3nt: TGTGCCAGCAGCTTGGGGGATAGCGGGGTGGTGGAGACCCAGTACTTC

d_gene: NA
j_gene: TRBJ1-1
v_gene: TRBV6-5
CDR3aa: CASRRDAMSNTEAFF
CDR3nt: TGTGCCAGCAGGCGGGACGCGATGTCGAACACTGAAGCTTTCTTT

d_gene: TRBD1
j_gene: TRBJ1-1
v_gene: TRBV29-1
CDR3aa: CSVGQGGSEAFF
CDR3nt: TGCAGCGTTGGACAGGGAGGCTCTGAAGCTTTCTTT

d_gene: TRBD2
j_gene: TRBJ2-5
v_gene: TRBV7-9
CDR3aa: CASSLEASGGAITQETQYF
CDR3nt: TGTGCCAGCAGCTTAGAGGCCAGCGGGGGGGCCATTACTCAAGAGACCCAGTACTTC

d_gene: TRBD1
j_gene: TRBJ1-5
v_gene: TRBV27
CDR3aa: CASSLSGTGGQPQHF
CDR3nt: TGTGCCAGCAGTTTATCAGGAACAGGGGGTCAGCCCCAGCATTTT

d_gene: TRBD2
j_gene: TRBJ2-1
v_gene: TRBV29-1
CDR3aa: CSVAGSRGGQGSSYNEQFF
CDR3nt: TGCAGCGTGGCGGGTTCGCGGGGGGGCCAAGGTAGCTCCTACAATGAGCAGTTCTTC

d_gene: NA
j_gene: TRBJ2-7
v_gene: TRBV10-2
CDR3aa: CASRGGQSSYEQYF
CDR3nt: TGCGCCAGCAGGGGGGGACAGTCCTCCTACGAGCAGTACTTC

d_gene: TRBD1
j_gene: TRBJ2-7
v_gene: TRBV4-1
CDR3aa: CASAEGQQAYEQYF
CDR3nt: TGCGCCAGCGCTGAGGGACAGCAGGCCTACGAGCAGTACTTC

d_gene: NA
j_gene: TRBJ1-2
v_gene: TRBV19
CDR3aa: CASSMLPRRGNYGYTF
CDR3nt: TGTGCCAGTAGTATGCTCCCCCGGCGCGGCAACTATGGCTACACCTTC

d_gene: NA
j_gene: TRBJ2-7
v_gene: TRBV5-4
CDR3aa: CASSPSGGRTYEQYF
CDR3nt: TGTGCCAGCAGCCCCTCGGGCGGGCGAACCTACGAGCAGTACTTC

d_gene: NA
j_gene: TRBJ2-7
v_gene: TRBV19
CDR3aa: CASSAELAYEQYF
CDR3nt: TGTGCCAGTAGTGCGGAGCTCGCCTACGAGCAGTACTTC

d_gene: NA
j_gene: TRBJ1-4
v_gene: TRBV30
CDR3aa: CAWRPGHRNEKLFF
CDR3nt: TGTGCCTGGAGACCGGGACATCGTAATGAAAAACTGTTTTTT

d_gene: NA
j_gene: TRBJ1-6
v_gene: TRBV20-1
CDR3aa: CSARRDSPLHF
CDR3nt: TGCAGTGCTAGACGGGATTCACCCCTCCACTTT

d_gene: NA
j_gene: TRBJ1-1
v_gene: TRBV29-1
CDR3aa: CSVERTANTEAFF
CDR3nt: TGCAGCGTTGAGCGTACAGCGAACACTGAAGCTTTCTTT

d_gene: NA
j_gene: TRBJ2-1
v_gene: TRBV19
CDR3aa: CASTAGLNYNEQFF
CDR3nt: TGTGCCAGTACCGCGGGGCTAAATTACAATGAGCAGTTCTTC

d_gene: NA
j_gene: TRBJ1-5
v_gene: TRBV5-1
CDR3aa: CASSQGLNQPQHF
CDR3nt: TGCGCCAGCAGCCAGGGACTCAATCAGCCCCAGCATTTT

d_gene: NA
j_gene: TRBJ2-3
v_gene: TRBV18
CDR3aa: CASSPPPGWDTQYF
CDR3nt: TGTGCCAGCTCACCACCGCCGGGATGGGATACGCAGTATTTT

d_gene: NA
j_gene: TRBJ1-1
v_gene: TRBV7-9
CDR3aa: CASSLMTAEEAFF
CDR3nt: TGTGCCAGCAGCTTAATGACAGCTGAGGAAGCTTTCTTT

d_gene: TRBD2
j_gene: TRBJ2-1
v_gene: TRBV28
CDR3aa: CASSSYSGGARNEQFF
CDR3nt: TGTGCCAGCAGTTCCTATAGCGGGGGGGCCCGGAATGAGCAGTTCTTC

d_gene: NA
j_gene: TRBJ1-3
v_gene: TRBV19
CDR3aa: CASSGGNTIYF
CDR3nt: TGTGCCAGTAGTGGCGGAAACACCATATATTTT

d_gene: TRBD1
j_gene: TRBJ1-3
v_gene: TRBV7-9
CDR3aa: CASSWDRLSGNTIYF
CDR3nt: TGTGCCAGCAGCTGGGACAGACTCTCTGGAAACACCATATATTTT

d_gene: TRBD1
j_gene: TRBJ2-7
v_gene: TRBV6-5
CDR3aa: CASSYGTGDSEQYF
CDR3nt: TGTGCCAGCAGTTACGGGACAGGGGACTCCGAGCAGTACTTC

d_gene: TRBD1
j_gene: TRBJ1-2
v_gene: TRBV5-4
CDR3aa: CASNPGPGQQIPNYGYTF
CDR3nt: TGTGCCAGCAACCCGGGTCCGGGACAGCAAATTCCTAACTATGGCTACACCTTC

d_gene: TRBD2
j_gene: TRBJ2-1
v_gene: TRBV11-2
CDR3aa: CASSLSPPGTSSYNEQFF
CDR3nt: TGTGCCAGCAGCTTATCCCCCCCGGGGACTAGCTCCTACAATGAGCAGTTCTTC

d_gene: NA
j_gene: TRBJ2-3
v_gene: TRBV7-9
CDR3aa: CASSAAGHTDTQYF
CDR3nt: TGTGCCAGCAGCGCGGCGGGCCACACAGATACGCAGTATTTT

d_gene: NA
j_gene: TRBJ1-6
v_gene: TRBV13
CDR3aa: CASSLEAGKSPLHF
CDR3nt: TGTGCCAGCAGCTTAGAGGCAGGAAAATCACCCCTCCACTTT

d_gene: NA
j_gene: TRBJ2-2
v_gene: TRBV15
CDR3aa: CATSRGGVFDTGELFF
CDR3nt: TGTGCCACCAGCAGAGGGGGGGTTTTTGACACCGGGGAGCTGTTTTTT

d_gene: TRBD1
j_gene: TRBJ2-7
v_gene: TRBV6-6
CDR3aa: CASSDRRSYEQYF
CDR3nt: TGTGCCAGCTCGGACAGGAGATCCTACGAGCAGTACTTC

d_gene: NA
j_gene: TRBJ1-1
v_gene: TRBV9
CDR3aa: CASSVGKGVETEAFF
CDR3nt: TGTGCCAGCAGCGTAGGTAAAGGGGTGGAAACTGAAGCTTTCTTT

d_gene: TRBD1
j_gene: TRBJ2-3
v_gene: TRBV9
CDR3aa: CASSVEGQGVWTDTQYF
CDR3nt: TGTGCCAGCAGCGTAGAGGGACAGGGGGTGTGGACAGATACGCAGTATTTT

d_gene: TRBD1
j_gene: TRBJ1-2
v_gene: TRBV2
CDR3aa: CASSYRGVDGYTF
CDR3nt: TGTGCCAGCAGCTACAGGGGGGTCGATGGCTACACCTTC

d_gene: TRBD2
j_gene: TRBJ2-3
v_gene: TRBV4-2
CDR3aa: CASSLSGGADTQYF
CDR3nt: TGTGCCAGCAGCCTTAGCGGGGGGGCTGATACGCAGTATTTT

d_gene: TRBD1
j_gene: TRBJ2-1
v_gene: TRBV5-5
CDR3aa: CASSLRGTGAFNEQFF
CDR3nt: TGTGCCAGCAGCCTCCGAGGGACAGGGGCTTTCAATGAGCAGTTCTTC

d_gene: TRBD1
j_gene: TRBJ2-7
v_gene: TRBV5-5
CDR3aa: CASSFTGQEQYF
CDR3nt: TGTGCCAGCAGCTTTACGGGACAGGAGCAGTACTTC

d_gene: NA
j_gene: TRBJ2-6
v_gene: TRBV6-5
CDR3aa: CASNRAGANVLTF
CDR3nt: TGTGCCAGCAACAGGGCTGGGGCCAACGTCCTGACTTTC

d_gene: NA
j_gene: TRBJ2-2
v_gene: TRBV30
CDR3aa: CAWRAAVHILLQTKSNTGELFF
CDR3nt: TGTGCCTGGAGAGCGGCAGTACACATATTACTACAGACTAAATCGAACACCGGGGAGCTGTTTTTT

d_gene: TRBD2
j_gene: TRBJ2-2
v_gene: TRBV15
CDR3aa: CATSRGGLAITGELFF
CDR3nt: TGTGCCACCAGCAGAGGGGGACTAGCGATTACCGGGGAGCTGTTTTTT

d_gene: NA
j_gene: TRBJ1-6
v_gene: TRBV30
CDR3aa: CACNEGLWGSPLHF
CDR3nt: TGTGCCTGCAACGAAGGCCTATGGGGCTCACCCCTCCACTTT

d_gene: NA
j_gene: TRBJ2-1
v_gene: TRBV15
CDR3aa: CATSRETGAHNEQFF
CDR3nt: TGTGCCACCAGCAGAGAGACAGGAGCCCACAATGAGCAGTTCTTC

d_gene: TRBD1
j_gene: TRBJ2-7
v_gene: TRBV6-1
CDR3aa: CASSLDRAFSYEQYF
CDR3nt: TGTGCCAGCAGCCTGGACAGGGCCTTCTCCTACGAGCAGTACTTC